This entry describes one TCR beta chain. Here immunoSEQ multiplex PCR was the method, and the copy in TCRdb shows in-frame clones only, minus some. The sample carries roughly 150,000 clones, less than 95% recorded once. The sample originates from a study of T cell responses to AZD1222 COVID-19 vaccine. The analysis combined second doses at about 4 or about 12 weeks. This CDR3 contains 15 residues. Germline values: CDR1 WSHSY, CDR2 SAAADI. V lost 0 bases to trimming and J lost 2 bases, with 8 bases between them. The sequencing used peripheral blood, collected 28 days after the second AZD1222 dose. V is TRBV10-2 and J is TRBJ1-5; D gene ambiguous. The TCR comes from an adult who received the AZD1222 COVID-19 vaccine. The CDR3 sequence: CASSESAVGNQPQHF. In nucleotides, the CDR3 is TGCGCCAGCAGTGAGTCGGCGGTTGGCAATCAGCCCCAGCATTTT.